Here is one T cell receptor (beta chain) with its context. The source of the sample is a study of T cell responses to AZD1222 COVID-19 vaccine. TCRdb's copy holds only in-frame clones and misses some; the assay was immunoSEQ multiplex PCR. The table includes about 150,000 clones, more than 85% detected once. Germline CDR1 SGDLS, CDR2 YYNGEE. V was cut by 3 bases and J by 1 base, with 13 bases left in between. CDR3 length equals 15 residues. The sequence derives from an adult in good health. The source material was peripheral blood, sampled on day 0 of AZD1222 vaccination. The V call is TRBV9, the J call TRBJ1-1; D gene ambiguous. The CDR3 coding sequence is TGTGCCAGCAGCGCTGGACTGATACCGAACACTGAAGCTTTCTTT. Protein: CASSAGLIPNTEAFF.